This T cell receptor beta chain was recovered during a study of blood T cell repertoires in COVID-19. At the level of the study: T cells, B-cell-depleted T cells, or PBMCs provided the cDNA or gDNA that served as material.

Per the original methods: Amplification of reference gene primers was used by the study to estimate nucleated cell counts. Using immunoSEQ multiplex PCR, the repertoire was profiled, and TCRdb retains in-frame clones only, with some absent. The V and J calls and clone size come from that table; D and trimming were worked out from the DNA. The sample has fewer than 250,000 clones, over 80% seen once; the top ten hold just over 2.5%. This CDR3 comprises 13 residues. The germline gives CDR1 SGHTA, CDR2 FQGNSA. V shed 4 bases, J shed 8 bases, and the junction held 5 bases outside the gene matches. This TCR came from a woman in her 70s with active or convalescent COVID-19. Input material: peripheral blood. The gene calls are TRBV7-2 and TRBJ2-1; 7 bases are a match to TRBD1. Written as DNA, the CDR3 is TGTGCCAGCAGCTATACAGGGGCTGATGAGCAGTTCTTC. It encodes CASSYTGADEQFF.